The entry below gives a single TCR beta chain sequence along with its context. Its antigen specificity is not known. No base-level quality is on record; no much larger clone is a single base apart. This sample was taken from a study of blood T cell repertoires in COVID-19 (dated by TCRdb to the early 2020s). General notes on the study: Collaborator samples came from the United States, Italy and Spain and covered acute and convalescent phases of COVID-19. The dataset comprised deeply sampled blood TCRbeta repertoires from subjects exposed to, actively infected with, or recovered from COVID-19. The material from the prospective study consisted of cDNA or gDNA derived from T cells, B-cell-depleted T cells, or PBMCs. Where available, HLA class I and class II types were obtained from metadata supplied by the sample provider rather than from assay-based typing. The samples were drawn from the first 160 participants of the ongoing ImmuneRACE study and from under 1,500 subjects provided by 6 global collaborators. A freely available public database, intended as a resource for researchers studying the immune response to SARS-CoV-2, is where the repertoires were released. A de-identified subject ID, COVID-19 status, age in years and sex were almost always included in the sample metadata. General findings and caveats noted by the study authors: The amount of clinical and demographic metadata varied by source and participant and was provided uncurated.

TCRbeta CDR3 regions were amplified from genomic DNA using the immunoSEQ Assay, a bias-controlled multiplex PCR. Per the original workflow: Within the assay, amplification of reference gene primers was used to estimate how many nucleated cells each sample contained. Sequence reads were collapsed and filtered to measure the absolute abundance of every unique TCRbeta CDR3 rearrangement. Productive Simpson clonality was computed per sample as the square root of Simpson's diversity index over productive rearrangements. Entries here come from immuneACCESS through TCRdb and include only in-frame sequences with V and J called. Some clones fail to appear in such tables; in the studies checked, an unresolved V gene covers under half of the shortfall, and the cause of the remainder is unknown. V and J calls and clone size are as listed in that table; D and trimming were resolved from the DNA. The table for this sample lists about 49,000 clones; 85% to 90% of them were counted only once. The ten top clones hold under 15% of the sample.

Collaborating institutions collected whole blood in K2EDTA tubes following their own protocols. Collaborator samples were shipped for TCRbeta analysis as frozen whole blood, isolated PBMCs, or DNA extracted from either sample type. Inclusive of the bounding cysteine and phenylalanine, the CDR3 is 13 residues long. The read is trimmed to its CDR3 DNA, 39 bases read in frame from base 1. The trim is 6 bases for V and 8 bases for J, with a gap of 16 bases between the germline ends. Sequences MDHEN (CDR1) and SYDVKM (CDR2) are obtained from the germline V gene. This sequence originates from a man older than 75 with acute or convalescent COVID-19. The chain is made from TRBV28 and TRBJ1-1; no D gene call is confident. Sample: peripheral blood. At the DNA level, the sequence is TGTGCCAGCAGACCACCTACGACTGGGGAAGCTTTCTTT. This yields the protein CASRPPTTGEAFF. The CDR3 plus the reference TRBV28 and TRBJ1-1 genes for the other parts give the full variable domain: DVKVTQSSRYLVKRTGEKVFLECVQDMDHENMFWYRQDPGLGLRLIYFSYDVKMKEKGDIPEGYSVSREKKERFSLILESASTNQTSMYLCASRPPTTGEAFFGQGTRLTVV.